A selection of T cell receptor beta chains follows, all from one sample in a study of CD8 T cells in ankylosing spondylitis. TCRdb redid the calling of the 5' RACE reads with MiXCR, one entry per CDR3 protein. Counted here are approximately 39,000 distinct CDR3 sequences, 9.5% to 11% occurring once; the ten biggest clones make up 20% to 25%. Sequences were obtained from synovial fluid, either unsorted or a sorted T cell fraction (not recorded which). These receptors originate from a male donor with ankylosing spondylitis. Both conserved end residues are trimmed from each CDR3.

V	J	CDR3
TRBV6-5	TRBJ2-5	ASSYSPSGRSETQY
TRBV5-1	TRBJ2-5	ASSLVGMQETQY
TRBV12-3/TRBV12-4	TRBJ2-2	ASREEREGSSGELF
TRBV7-3	TRBJ1-1	ASSQQRGTEAF
TRBV6-1	TRBJ2-2	ASSAGEPTGELF
TRBV28	TRBJ1-4	ASSGSDPTTNEKLF
TRBV6-1	TRBJ2-7	ASSDRRKSSYEQY
TRBV11-2	TRBJ2-7	ASSSSGRALEQY
TRBV9	TRBJ2-3	ASSHNPGQNTDTQY
TRBV21-1	TRBJ2-1	ASSRGVSGSGYEQF